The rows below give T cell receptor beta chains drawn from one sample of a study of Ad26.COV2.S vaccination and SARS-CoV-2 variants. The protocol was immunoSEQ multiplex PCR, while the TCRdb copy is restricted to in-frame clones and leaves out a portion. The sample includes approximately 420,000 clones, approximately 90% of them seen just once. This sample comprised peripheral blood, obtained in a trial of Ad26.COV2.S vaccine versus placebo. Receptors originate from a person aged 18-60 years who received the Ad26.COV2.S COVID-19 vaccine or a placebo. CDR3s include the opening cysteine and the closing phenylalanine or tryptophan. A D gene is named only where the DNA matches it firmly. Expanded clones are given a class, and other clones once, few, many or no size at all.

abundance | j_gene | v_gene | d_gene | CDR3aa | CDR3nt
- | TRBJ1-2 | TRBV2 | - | CASSEFARAYGYTF | TGTGCCAGCAGTGAGTTCGCCAGGGCCTATGGCTACACCTTC
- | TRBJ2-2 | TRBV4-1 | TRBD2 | CASSQVAGGPTGELFF | TGCGCCAGCAGCCAAGTAGCGGGGGGGCCCACCGGGGAGCTGTTTTTT
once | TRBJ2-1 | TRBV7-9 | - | CASSPEGRARAFF | TGTGCCAGCAGCCCAGAGGGGCGGGCAAGGGCGTTCTTC
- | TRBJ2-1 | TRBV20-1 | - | CSARGDNEQFF | TGCAGTGCTAGAGGTGATAATGAGCAGTTCTTC
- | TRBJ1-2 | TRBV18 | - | CASSRDIDYYGYTF | TGTGCCAGCTCGCGGGACATCGATTACTATGGCTACACCTTC
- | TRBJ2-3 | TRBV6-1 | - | CASRPSSTDTQYF | TGTGCCAGCAGACCCTCTAGCACAGATACGCAGTATTTT
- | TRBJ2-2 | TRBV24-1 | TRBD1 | CATSDPGQGGTGELFF | TGTGCCACCAGTGACCCGGGACAGGGAGGCACCGGGGAGCTGTTTTTT
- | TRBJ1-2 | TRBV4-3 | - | CASSLMGSGYGYTF | TGCGCCAGCAGCCTTATGGGATCCGGCTATGGCTACACCTTC
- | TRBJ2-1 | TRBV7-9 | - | CASSLVLNYNEQFF | TGTGCCAGCAGCTTAGTACTCAACTACAATGAGCAGTTCTTC
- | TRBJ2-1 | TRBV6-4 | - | CASSEGAGLAYNEQFF | TGTGCCAGCAGTGAGGGGGCAGGCCTAGCCTACAATGAGCAGTTCTTC
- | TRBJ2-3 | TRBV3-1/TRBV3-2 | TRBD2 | CASSRSPDFIAGSTDTQYF | TGTGCCAGCAGTCGTTCGCCGGACTTCATAGCGGGTAGCACAGATACGCAGTATTTT
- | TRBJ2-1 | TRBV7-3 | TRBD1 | CASSSPNRGEQFF | TGTGCCAGCAGCTCGCCCAACAGGGGTGAGCAGTTCTTC
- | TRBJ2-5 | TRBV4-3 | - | CASSHTKPMGWEEETQYF | TGCGCCAGCAGCCATACTAAGCCCATGGGGTGGGAGGAAGAGACCCAGTACTTC
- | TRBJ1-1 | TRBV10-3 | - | CAISESVFGPEAFF | TGTGCCATCAGTGAGTCGGTTTTTGGGCCTGAAGCTTTCTTT
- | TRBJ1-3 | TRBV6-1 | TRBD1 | CASSEDRGQGAGNTIYF | TGTGCCAGCAGTGAGGACAGGGGGCAGGGTGCGGGAAACACCATATATTTT
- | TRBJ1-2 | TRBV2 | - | CASSESTLPPYGYTF | TGTGCCAGCAGTGAGTCGACTTTACCACCGTATGGCTACACCTTC
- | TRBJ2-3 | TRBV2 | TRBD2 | CASSDGGGTDTQYF | TGTGCCAGCAGTGACGGGGGGGGCACAGATACGCAGTATTTT
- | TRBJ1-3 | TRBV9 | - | CASSPRSGFNSGNTIYF | TGTGCCAGCAGCCCACGGTCGGGGTTCAACTCTGGAAACACCATATATTTT
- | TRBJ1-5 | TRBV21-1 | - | CASSKDSGTGIQPQHF | TGTGCCAGCAGCAAAGACTCCGGGACAGGGATCCAGCCCCAGCATTTT
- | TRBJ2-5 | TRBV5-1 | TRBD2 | CASSAGLAGGLQETQYF | TGCGCCAGCAGCGCCGGACTAGCGGGGGGTTTACAAGAGACCCAGTACTTC
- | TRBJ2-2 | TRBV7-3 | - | CASSPQENTGELFF | TGTGCCAGCAGCCCGCAGGAGAACACCGGGGAGCTGTTTTTT
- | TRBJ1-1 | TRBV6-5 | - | CASSPPWLQEAFF | TGTGCCAGCAGCCCCCCCTGGCTTCAAGAAGCTTTCTTT
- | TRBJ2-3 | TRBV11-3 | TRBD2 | CASSFSGGHTDTQYF | TGTGCCAGCAGCTTTAGCGGGGGCCACACAGATACGCAGTATTTT
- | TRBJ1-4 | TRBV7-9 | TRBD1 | CASSSPGQHEKLFF | TGTGCCAGCAGCTCGCCGGGACAGCATGAAAAACTGTTTTTT
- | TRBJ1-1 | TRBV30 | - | CAWSPGLNTEAFF | TGTGCCTGGAGTCCAGGTTTGAACACTGAAGCTTTCTTT
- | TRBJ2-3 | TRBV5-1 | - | CASREGATSTDTQYF | TGCGCCAGCAGGGAGGGGGCTACTAGCACAGATACGCAGTATTTT
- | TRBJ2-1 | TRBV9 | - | CASSVAGSDSYNEQFF | TGTGCCAGCAGCGTAGCCGGTAGCGACTCCTACAATGAGCAGTTCTTC
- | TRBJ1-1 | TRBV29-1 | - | CSGGLTDTEAFF | TGCAGTGGAGGGTTGACGGACACTGAAGCTTTCTTT
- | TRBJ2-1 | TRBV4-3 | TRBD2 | CASSQEKRGGFDEQFF | TGCGCCAGCAGCCAAGAAAAGCGGGGGGGCTTTGATGAGCAGTTCTTC
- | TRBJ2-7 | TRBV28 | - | CASSWLSGSAYEQYF | TGTGCCAGCAGTTGGCTAAGCGGGTCAGCCTACGAGCAGTACTTC
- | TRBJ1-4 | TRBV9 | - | CASSAKGNLGGKLFF | TGTGCCAGCAGCGCCAAAGGGAACCTAGGGGGAAAACTGTTTTTT
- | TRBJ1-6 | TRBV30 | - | CAWRDPRPNNSPLHF | TGTGCCTGGAGGGATCCCCGGCCGAATAATTCACCCCTCCACTTT
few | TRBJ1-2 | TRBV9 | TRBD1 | CASSTRDSLYGYTF | TGTGCCAGCAGCACCCGGGACAGCCTCTATGGCTACACCTTC
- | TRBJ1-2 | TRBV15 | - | CAPRVGALLNYGYTF | TGTGCCCCCCGGGTAGGGGCGCTATTAAACTATGGCTACACCTTC
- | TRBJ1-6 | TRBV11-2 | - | CASSLGATQNSPLHF | TGTGCCAGCAGCTTAGGCGCGACACAGAATTCACCCCTCCACTTT
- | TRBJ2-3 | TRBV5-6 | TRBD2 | CASSPGTTLSVYTQYF | TGTGCCAGCAGCCCAGGGACTACCCTGTCAGTTTATACGCAGTATTTT
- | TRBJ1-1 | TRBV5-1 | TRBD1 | CASSTPDRRDTEAFF | TGCGCCAGCAGCACGCCGGACAGGCGGGACACTGAAGCTTTCTTT
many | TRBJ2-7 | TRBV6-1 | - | CASSGKQTAGQSTYEQYF | TGTGCCAGCAGTGGGAAGCAGACAGCAGGGCAGAGTACCTACGAGCAGTACTTC
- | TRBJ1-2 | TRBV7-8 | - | CASSATGNYGYTF | TGTGCCAGCAGCGCCACGGGAAACTATGGCTACACCTTC
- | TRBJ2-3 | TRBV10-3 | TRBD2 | CAISDPGTSGGAETDTQYF | TGTGCCATCAGTGATCCCGGGACTAGCGGGGGGGCCGAGACAGATACGCAGTATTTT
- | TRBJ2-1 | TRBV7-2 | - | CASSLRGAVDEQFF | TGTGCCAGCAGCTTGAGGGGGGCGGTGGATGAGCAGTTCTTC
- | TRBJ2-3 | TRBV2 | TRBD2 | CASSAGTSADTQYF | TGTGCCAGCAGCGCCGGGACTAGCGCAGATACGCAGTATTTT
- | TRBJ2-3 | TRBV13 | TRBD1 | CASSLPPDRVSTDTQYF | TGTGCCAGCAGCTTGCCACCCGACAGGGTTAGCACAGATACGCAGTATTTT
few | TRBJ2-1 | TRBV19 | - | CASSMVERSYNEQFF | TGTGCCAGTAGTATGGTCGAGCGGTCCTACAATGAGCAGTTCTTC
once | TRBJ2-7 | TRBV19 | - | CASSIASGRSYEQYF | TGTGCCAGTAGTATAGCGTCCGGCCGTTCCTACGAGCAGTACTTC
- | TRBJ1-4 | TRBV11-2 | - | CASSLSTGRNEKLFF | TGTGCCAGCAGCTTATCTACCGGGCGGAATGAAAAACTGTTTTTT
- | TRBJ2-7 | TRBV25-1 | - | CASSDVALLSEQYF | TGTGCCAGCAGTGATGTCGCCCTCCTGTCGGAGCAGTACTTC
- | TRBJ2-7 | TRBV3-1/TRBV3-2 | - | CASSQGIGEGWGEQYF | TGTGCCAGCAGCCAAGGAATTGGTGAGGGATGGGGGGAGCAGTACTTC
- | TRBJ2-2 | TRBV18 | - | CASSPSGRGRNTGELFF | TGTGCCAGCTCACCATCCGGCCGGGGGCGGAACACCGGGGAGCTGTTTTTT
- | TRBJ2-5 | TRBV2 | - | CASSVSQETQYF | TGTGCCAGCAGCGTATCTCAAGAGACCCAGTACTTC
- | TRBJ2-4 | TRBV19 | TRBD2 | CASTVTGGRAKNIQYF | TGTGCCAGTACCGTGACGGGGGGGCGCGCCAAAAACATTCAGTACTTC
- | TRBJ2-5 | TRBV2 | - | CASRPGLFQETQYF | TGTGCCAGCAGGCCGGGACTGTTCCAAGAGACCCAGTACTTC
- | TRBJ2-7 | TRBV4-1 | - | CASSQDQSPYEQYF | TGCGCCAGCAGCCAAGATCAATCCCCCTACGAGCAGTACTTC
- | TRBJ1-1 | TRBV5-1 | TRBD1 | CASSIRTGAMNTEAFF | TGCGCCAGCAGCATACGGACAGGGGCGATGAACACTGAAGCTTTCTTT